These T cell receptor beta chains were read from a single sample in a study of patients and donors after allogeneic stem cell transplantation. Each CDR3 protein gets one entry after TCRdb re-called the RT-PCR reads with MiXCR. This table has 900,000 to 1,000,000 distinct CDR3 sequences, roughly 18% appearing once. The specimen was blood, either unsorted or a sorted T cell fraction (not recorded which). Every receptor here comes from a human donor who was either an allogeneic HSCT recipient or a stem cell or donor lymphocyte infusion donor (not recorded which). It is not recorded whose cells these are; they may come from a transplant donor. The CDR3 runs from the conserved cysteine through the conserved F or W. Fields, in order: V gene, J gene, clone size, D gene, CDR3 DNA, CDR3 protein. The D gene is left open where the match is weak. The listing skips clone size in some rows; elsewhere it reads once, few, many or a size class.

v_call: TRBV7-2; j_call: TRBJ1-4; clone_size: .; d_call: .; cdr3_nt: TGTGCCAGCAGCTTAGGGGGCAGGGCTGGAACTAATGAAAAACTGTTTTTT; cdr3_aa: CASSLGGRAGTNEKLFF
v_call: TRBV18; j_call: TRBJ2-7; clone_size: .; d_call: .; cdr3_nt: TGTGCCAGCTCACCTACGGGATTCGACGAGCAGTACTTC; cdr3_aa: CASSPTGFDEQYF
v_call: TRBV20-1; j_call: TRBJ2-7; clone_size: .; d_call: .; cdr3_nt: TGCAGTGCCTATCCCGGGGGCCTCGCCTACGAGCAGTACTTC; cdr3_aa: CSAYPGGLAYEQYF
v_call: TRBV5-6; j_call: TRBJ2-5; clone_size: .; d_call: TRBD2; cdr3_nt: TGTGCCAGCGAACTAGCGGGAGGGCCGGCGACGGAGACCCAGTACTTC; cdr3_aa: CASELAGGPATETQYF
v_call: TRBV5-1; j_call: TRBJ1-1; clone_size: few; d_call: .; cdr3_nt: TGCGCCAGCAGCTTGATAGAGAATATTGGCGGTGAAGCTTTCTTT; cdr3_aa: CASSLIENIGGEAFF
v_call: TRBV20-1; j_call: TRBJ2-7; clone_size: .; d_call: TRBD1; cdr3_nt: TGCAGTGCTAGAGATCTACGGCAGGGGGCCGGAAACGAGCAGTACTTC; cdr3_aa: CSARDLRQGAGNEQYF
v_call: TRBV11-2; j_call: TRBJ1-3; clone_size: .; d_call: .; cdr3_nt: TGTGCCAGCAGCTTAACATTAATCGGCTCTGGAAACACCATATATTTT; cdr3_aa: CASSLTLIGSGNTIYF
v_call: TRBV12-3/TRBV12-4; j_call: TRBJ1-2; clone_size: .; d_call: .; cdr3_nt: TGTGCCAGCAGTTCCGGTGGAGGATATCGCGGCTACACCTTC; cdr3_aa: CASSSGGGYRGYTF
v_call: TRBV9; j_call: TRBJ1-1; clone_size: .; d_call: .; cdr3_nt: TGTGCCAGCAGCGTAGAGGTGCGGGACACTGAAGCTTTCTTT; cdr3_aa: CASSVEVRDTEAFF
v_call: TRBV12-3/TRBV12-4; j_call: TRBJ1-2; clone_size: many; d_call: .; cdr3_nt: TGTGCCAGCAGTTGGGAGGGGTGGGACTATGGCTACACCTTC; cdr3_aa: CASSWEGWDYGYTF
v_call: TRBV5-1; j_call: TRBJ1-2; clone_size: few; d_call: .; cdr3_nt: TGCGCCAGCAGTCCTTTACACATTGGCAGCTATGGCTACACCTTC; cdr3_aa: CASSPLHIGSYGYTF
v_call: TRBV4-1; j_call: TRBJ2-1; clone_size: once; d_call: TRBD2; cdr3_nt: TGCGCCAGCAGCCAAGAACGGCTAGTGGTGGCGGGAGCCCGTGAGCAGTTCTTC; cdr3_aa: CASSQERLVVAGAREQFF
v_call: TRBV9; j_call: TRBJ2-7; clone_size: .; d_call: TRBD2; cdr3_nt: TGTGCCAGCAGCGTGGCATTAGCGGGTAGTAAGCAGTACTTC; cdr3_aa: CASSVALAGSKQYF
v_call: TRBV7-9; j_call: TRBJ2-1; clone_size: few; d_call: .; cdr3_nt: TGTGCCAGCAGCGTACAAACAACGCCCTACAATGAGCAGTTCTTC; cdr3_aa: CASSVQTTPYNEQFF
v_call: TRBV5-1; j_call: TRBJ2-1; clone_size: many; d_call: TRBD1; cdr3_nt: TGTGCCAGCAGCCTTGGACAGGGGCCGTACAATGAGCAGTTCTTC; cdr3_aa: CASSLGQGPYNEQFF
v_call: TRBV20-1; j_call: TRBJ1-1; clone_size: many; d_call: .; cdr3_nt: TGCAGTGCGGCAGGGGAAAGGATGAACACTGAAGCTTTCTTT; cdr3_aa: CSAAGERMNTEAFF
v_call: TRBV6-1; j_call: TRBJ2-5; clone_size: few; d_call: TRBD1; cdr3_nt: TGTGCCAGCAGAAGGACAGGGGCCCTCCAAGAGACCCAGTACTTC; cdr3_aa: CASRRTGALQETQYF
v_call: TRBV27; j_call: TRBJ2-7; clone_size: .; d_call: TRBD2; cdr3_nt: TGTGCCAGCAGTCGGACTAGCGGGAGCCAGACCTACAGGCAGTACTTC; cdr3_aa: CASSRTSGSQTYRQYF
v_call: TRBV4-2; j_call: TRBJ2-4; clone_size: once; d_call: TRBD1; cdr3_nt: TGTGCCAGCAGCCAAGGCGGACAGGGGCTCATTCAGTACTTC; cdr3_aa: CASSQGGQGLIQYF
v_call: TRBV10-3; j_call: TRBJ2-7; clone_size: few; d_call: TRBD2; cdr3_nt: TGTGCCTCGAAGACTAGCGGCAGCTCCTACGAGCAGTACTTC; cdr3_aa: CASKTSGSSYEQYF
v_call: TRBV4-1; j_call: TRBJ1-5; clone_size: few; d_call: .; cdr3_nt: TGCGCCAGCAGCCGAATCCCGGTGGGATCTAGCAATCAGCCCCAGCATTTT; cdr3_aa: CASSRIPVGSSNQPQHF
v_call: TRBV12-3/TRBV12-4; j_call: TRBJ2-7; clone_size: .; d_call: TRBD2; cdr3_nt: TGTGCCAGCAGTTCCAGACTAGCGGCTACCTACGAGCAGTACTTC; cdr3_aa: CASSSRLAATYEQYF
v_call: TRBV5-1; j_call: TRBJ2-7; clone_size: .; d_call: TRBD2; cdr3_nt: TGCGCCAGCAGTATAACCGGGACTAGCGGGAAGGCGCAGTACTTC; cdr3_aa: CASSITGTSGKAQYF
v_call: TRBV6-1; j_call: TRBJ2-3; clone_size: .; d_call: TRBD2; cdr3_nt: TGTGCCAGCAGTGAACCGGGACTACCCCCCACAGATACGCAGTATTTT; cdr3_aa: CASSEPGLPPTDTQYF
v_call: TRBV4-2; j_call: TRBJ1-2; clone_size: .; d_call: TRBD1; cdr3_nt: TGTGCCAGCAGCCAACCCACGACAGGGGGCGGGTATGGCTACACCTTC; cdr3_aa: CASSQPTTGGGYGYTF
v_call: TRBV5-1; j_call: TRBJ2-2; clone_size: .; d_call: TRBD1; cdr3_nt: TGCGCCAGCAACAGCCGGGACAGAGACACCGGGGAGCTGTTTTTT; cdr3_aa: CASNSRDRDTGELFF